This section outlines one TCR beta chain sequence together with its context. The data originate from a study of blood T cells in healthy people across ages. The V segment lost 3 bases and the J segment 7 bases; nucleotides outside the gene matches: 8. Germline assignment: CDR1 MGHRA and CDR2 YSYEKL. The CDR3 contains 15 residues. Peripheral blood samples of 9 to 10 milliliters were drawn from each donor. Alongside a J-beta primer mix, a sample-barcoded 5' primer served in a second PCR lasting about 6 to 12 cycles. TCRdb analysed the 5' RACE reads with MiXCR anew, one entry per CDR3 protein. The table lists just over 1 million distinct CDR3 sequences, 45% of them singletons.

This rearrangement joins TRBV4-1 to TRBJ2-1; 8 bases line up with TRBD1. The sequenced material came from blood. The clonotype was recovered from a woman between 55 and 75 years old in good health. The CDR3 DNA is TGCGCCAGCAGCCAGGCCAGACAGGGGAAGAATGAGCAGTTCTTC. It specifies CASSQARQGKNEQFF.